This T cell receptor beta chain was obtained from a study of blood T cell repertoires in COVID-19. Study-wide context: COVID-19 samples, acute and convalescent, were from the United States, Italy and Spain. The analysed material was cDNA or gDNA that came from T cells, B-cell-depleted T cells, or PBMCs.

In the authors' workflow: Reference gene primers were amplified, and this amplification served to estimate nucleated cell counts. Assay used: immunoSEQ multiplex PCR; TCRdb lists only in-frame clones, some missing. V, J and clone size were drawn from that table, and D and trimming were deduced from the DNA. Of under 75,000 clones in the sample, around 87% were seen once. The CDR3 runs to 14 residues. Germline values: CDR1 LGHDT, CDR2 YNNKEL (reference sequence). V trimming: 4 bases; J trimming: 2 bases; junction bases outside the gene matches: 3. The genes are TRBV3-1 (or the pseudogene TRBV3-2) and TRBJ2-5; 8 bases are shared with TRBD2. The sequencing sample was made of peripheral blood. The clonotype comes from a man aged 55 to 70 with active COVID-19. This CDR3 is CASSPGTRQETQYF. In DNA form, the CDR3 reads TGTGCCAGCAGCCCGGGGACTAGGCAAGAGACCCAGTACTTC.